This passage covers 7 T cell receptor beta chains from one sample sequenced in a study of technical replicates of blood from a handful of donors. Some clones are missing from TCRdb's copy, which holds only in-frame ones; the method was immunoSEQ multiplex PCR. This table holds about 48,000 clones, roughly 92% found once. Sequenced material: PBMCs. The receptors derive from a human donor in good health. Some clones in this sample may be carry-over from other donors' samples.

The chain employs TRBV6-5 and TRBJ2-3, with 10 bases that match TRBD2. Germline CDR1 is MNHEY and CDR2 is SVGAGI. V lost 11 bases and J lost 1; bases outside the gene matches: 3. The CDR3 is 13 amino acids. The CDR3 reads CAVLAGGTDTQYF. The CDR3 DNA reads TGTGCCGTCCTAGCGGGGGGCACAGATACGCAGTATTTT.

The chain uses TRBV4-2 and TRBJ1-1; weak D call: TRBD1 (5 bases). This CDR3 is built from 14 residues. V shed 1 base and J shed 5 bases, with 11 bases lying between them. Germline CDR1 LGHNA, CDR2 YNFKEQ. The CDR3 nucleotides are TGTGCCAGCAGCCAAGTGTCAGGGCCAACTGAAGCTTTCTTT. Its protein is CASSQVSGPTEAFF.

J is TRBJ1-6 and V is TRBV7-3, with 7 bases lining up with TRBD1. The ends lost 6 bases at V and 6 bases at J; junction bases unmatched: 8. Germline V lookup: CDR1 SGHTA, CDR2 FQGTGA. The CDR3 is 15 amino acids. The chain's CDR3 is CASSYDRVGNSPLHF. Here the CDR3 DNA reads TGTGCCAGCAGTTATGACAGGGTGGGTAATTCACCCCTCCACTTT.

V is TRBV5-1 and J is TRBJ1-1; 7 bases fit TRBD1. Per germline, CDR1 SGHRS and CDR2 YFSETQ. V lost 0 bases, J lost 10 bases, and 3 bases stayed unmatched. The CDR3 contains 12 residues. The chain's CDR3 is CASSLEGAVAFF. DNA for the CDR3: TGCGCCAGCAGCTTGGAGGGGGCTGTAGCTTTCTTT.

CDR3 nucleotide sequence: TGTGCCAGCAGCTTAGATCCACTACCGAGTAGTGAGCAGTTCTTC. Its protein is CASSLDPLPSSEQFF. The chain carries TRBV11-3 and TRBJ2-1; D is unclear. CDR1 and CDR2 (germline): SGHNT, YENEEA. The CDR3 consists of 15 residues. V was shortened by 0 bases and J by 9 bases, with 15 bases between the two germline ends.

The CDR3, as DNA: TGTGCCAGCAGCGCCCGGACTAGCGGAGGAAATTACGAGCAGTACTTC. It encodes CASSARTSGGNYEQYF. This sequence joins TRBV9 and TRBJ2-7; 10 bases fit TRBD2. Germline CDR1 reads SGDLS; CDR2 reads YYNGEE. The CDR3 covers 16 residues. After removal of 3 bases from V and 4 bases from J, the junction contained 10 bases not matched to a gene.

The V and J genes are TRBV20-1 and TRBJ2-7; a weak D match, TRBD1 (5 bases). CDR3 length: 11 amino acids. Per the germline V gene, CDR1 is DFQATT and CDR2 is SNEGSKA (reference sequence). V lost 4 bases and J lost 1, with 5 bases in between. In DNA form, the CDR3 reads TGCAGTGCTACAGGGTCCTACGAGCAGTACTTC. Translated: CSATGSYEQYF.